This record covers a single T cell receptor beta chain. The specificity of this receptor is unknown. The data were taken from a study of cytomegalovirus exposure and HLA in healthy donors (dated by TCRdb to the late 2010s). At the level of the whole study: An earlier analysis of about 560 of the donors reported around 280 Gb of sequence data and some 110 million unique TCR beta sequences obtained from approximately 180 million T cells. Every discovery cohort repertoire had been produced on one sequencing platform. Along with the roughly 700-subject first cohort, a separate validation cohort of over a hundred different subjects was used. The study aimed to test whether signatures of past pathogen exposure could be identified by cataloging public T cell receptors. A later analysis re-analyzed previously published TCR beta repertoires from 666 donors and added high-resolution HLA genotyping to study TCR occurrence patterns. Donor age, sex, ethnicity and CMV serostatus were compiled alongside the repertoire data. HLA typing covered class I and class II loci at four-digit resolution. An early release covering some 640 HLA-typed donors comprised 250 to 350 gigabases of sequencing data and around 86 million unique TCR sequences. Roughly 5 DR-DQ haplotypes were treated as single units for association and clustering because of strong linkage in the cohort. The study combined high-throughput TCR immunosequencing, statistical association of individual TCRs with disease status, and machine learning to predict cytomegalovirus infection status. Using immunosequencing, the study profiled T cell repertoires from about 650 subjects and related those repertoires to cytomegalovirus serostatus. Among a few hundred genotyped donors of the cohort, an average of approximately 230,000 unique TCR beta nucleotide sequences were sequenced per donor, around 20% of them non-productive. Rather than drawing on any new phenotypic data, the later analysis identified candidate immune exposures from TCR beta sequences and the way those sequences occurred across donors. The genetic ancestry cluster associated with self-reported Caucasian donors included roughly four fifths of the roughly 400 genotyped donors. A later genetic analysis took genome-wide SNP genotypes for about 65% of the 666 donors and used that subset as a discovery cohort. Typing coverage varied by locus: roughly 620-640 donors for A, B, C, DRB1 and DQB1; around 560 for DQA1; 600 to 610 for DPA1; more than 450 for DPB1. An earlier analysis of 587 of the donors used high-throughput TCR beta sequencing to judge whether each TCR beta V gene segment behaved as functional or pseudogenic. Study-wide conclusions, independent of this receptor: A further reported finding was that TCR beta sequences accurately predicted the HLA-A and HLA-B alleles for most subjects in the first cohort. A group of highly shared sequence variants was considered likely to be a technical artifact of the sequencing pipeline. Several of the top co-occurrence clusters appeared to be linked to parvovirus B19, influenza, CMV and Epstein-Barr virus, according to a later analysis. Roughly uniform sequencing depth across donors was assumed in presence/absence analyses, although this assumption may not hold. A later analysis found that most CMV-associated TCR beta chains appeared HLA-restricted, with HLA associations seemingly driven largely by CMV exposure. Strong co-occurrence of HLA alleles, especially DR and DQ, made assigning TCR associations to individual alleles difficult. In a later analysis, HLA-associated TCR beta chains showed more clonal expansion and lower generation probabilities than non-associated chains that were equally common. In a later analysis, the rate of TCR association differed among HLA loci, with DRB1 alleles having the most associated TCRs and HLA-C alleles having the fewest. According to the authors, the approach could potentially be generalized to other disease states and immunological phenotypes. The classifier was reported to diagnose cytomegalovirus status with high specificity and sensitivity in both the original cohort and the validation cohort. Because HLA typing was missing for some donors at each locus, association tests included only the typed subset. Correlated functional status among segregating V segments might reflect linkage disequilibrium, but an unknown experimental factor could not be ruled out. In the study, around 150 TCR beta chains were listed as associated with cytomegalovirus. Only TCR beta chains were sequenced in this cohort, and the absence of alpha or paired-chain data limited detectable features. Roughly 17 rarely observed V segments, including chromosome 9 orphons, were excluded from the earlier analysis of several hundred of the donors because counts were too low. Immune exposure information for the cohort was limited to CMV serostatus. Compared with the 666-donor mean, donors in an Asian-associated ancestry cluster had fewer N-insertions in productive TCRs, according to a later genetic analysis. In vitro tests confirmed that a few of the cytomegalovirus-associated TCR beta chains recognize cytomegalovirus antigens. An earlier analysis of 587 of the donors showed that most TCR beta V segments appeared in productive rearrangements either about 87% or about 30% of the time, which broadly matched IMGT annotations. Most TCR sequences were observed very rarely across donors, whereas some public TCRs were present in many individuals. In a later genetic analysis, a missense DCLRE1C variant was associated with V-gene and J-gene trimming of TCR beta chains, and the association was replicated in an independent cohort. Some IMGT-functional V segments, including TRBV6-2 and TRBV6-3, could not be distinguished by the 87-base-pair reads and were therefore excluded. Specific HLA alleles were associated with around 18,000 TCR beta sequences at a false discovery rate of 0.05 in a later analysis.

The library was obtained by the immunoSEQ multiplex PCR assay. For the multiplex PCR, a mixture combining 60 forward primers for TCR Vbeta segments and 13 reverse primers for TCR Jbeta segments was used. Amplification of the CDR3 region of rearranged TCR beta genes was performed with a multiplex PCR assay on genomic DNA. Amplified TCR beta libraries were sequenced as 87-base-pair reads on the Illumina HiSeq System. In the paper's pipeline: Across the 700 or so repertoires, a later analysis counted 80 million or so unique TCR beta chains, roughly 11 million of which were shared by at least two donors. Raw reads were error-corrected and collapsed into unique sequences by a nearest-neighbor algorithm in which closely related sequences were merged to remove PCR and sequencing errors. V, D and J gene segments were assigned by aligning CDR3 sequences to IMGT reference sequences. For a sequence to be retained, a match of at least six nucleotides was required to both a V gene segment and a J gene segment. A rearrangement counted as productive if the CDR3 had no stop codons and remained in frame with V and J, and every other rearrangement counted as non-productive. CDR3 was defined according to IMGT convention as the region running from the second conserved V-encoded cysteine to the conserved J-encoded phenylalanine. In an earlier analysis of more than 550 of the donors, sequences lacking an unambiguous match to a single V gene segment were excluded. An earlier analysis of 500 to 700 of the donors classified V segments as functional when productive rearrangements were above 56.7% and as segregating when the standard deviation between donors was above 5%. A statistical classification framework was built to diagnose cytomegalovirus status from the catalog of TCR beta chain sequences. In a later analysis, V and J genes were assigned by comparing TCR nucleotide sequences against IMGT/GENE-DB human TR gene sequences. A later analysis assigned CDR3 sequences and most-parsimonious VDJ recombination scenarios with the TCRdist pipeline. A later analysis defined each TCR beta chain by its CDR3 amino acid sequence plus V-gene family, and excluded reads lacking a unique V-gene family. As a way to deal with suspected cross-contamination and a sequencing artifact, a later analysis dropped approximately 590 nucleotide sequences that were highly shared and had low generation probability. In a later analysis, a clonal expansion index was calculated for each public chain from normalized within-repertoire ranks of inferred template counts. A later analysis computed generation probabilities with a VDJ recombination model fitted to out-of-frame rearrangements, and checked the results against IGoR. In a later analysis, hypergeometric tests were used to score TCR-TCR, TCR-HLA and TCR-CMV co-occurrence, with a repertoire-size bias correction applied to TCR pairs. To estimate false discovery rates, a later analysis permuted the HLA or CMV assignments 20 times. In a later analysis, co-occurring TCRs were grouped using DBSCAN, and TCRdist sequence similarity was added for clustering within HLA-allele-positive subsets. Repertoires with fewer than 30,000 or more than 120,000 public chains were left out of co-occurrence clustering, as were five repertoires with anomalous nucleotide sharing. In its TCRdb copy, this immuneACCESS table keeps in-frame sequences only and misses some clones. Where compared with another copy, unresolved V genes explain less than half of these, and the others have no known cause. The D gene and trimming were derived from the DNA, and the V and J assignments and clone size from that table. The sample's clone listing holds about 48,000 clones. The top ten hold roughly 6.1% of the sample.

Including the terminal cysteine and phenylalanine, the CDR3 comprises 13 residues. CDR3 DNA is the only sequence kept; it has 39 bases, read in frame from the first base. V is pruned by 3 bases and J by 1 base, leaving 0 bases of the junction without a gene match. As encoded in the germline V gene, CDR1 is SQVTM while CDR2 is ANQGSEA. The cohort consisted of hundreds of healthy bone marrow donors. At the time of sampling, all cohort members were nominally healthy, though unrecorded immune exposures were likely present. The donor tested CMV seropositive, placing the donor among the approximately 290 seropositive members of the cohort. Every donor gave a peripheral blood sample, and the peripheral blood mononuclear cells from that sample were used for TCR beta sequencing. The Qiagen DNeasy Blood Extraction Kit was used to extract genomic DNA from the blood cell samples.

This clonotype was obtained from a male donor in good health and CMV-seropositive. The specimen was PBMCs. The V gene is TRBV29-1 and the J gene is TRBJ2-3; TRBD2 agrees with 8 junctional bases. The nucleotide sequence is given as TGCAGCGTTGATAGCGGGGGCACAGATACGCAGTATTTT. Its protein is CSVDSGGTDTQYF.